Listed here are 11 T cell receptor beta chains from one sample, sequenced in a study of blood T cell repertoires in COVID-19. The assay was immunoSEQ multiplex PCR, and TCRdb's table has in-frame clones only and misses some. There are 100,000 to 150,000 clones in the sample; 70% to 85% occur only once, and around 2.3% lies in the top ten. Sequencing used peripheral blood. These receptors all stem from a man in his fifties with acute or convalescent COVID-19.

The V and J genes are TRBV21-1 and TRBJ1-1. TRBV21-1 is an annotated pseudogene. The CDR3 extends over 14 amino acids. CDR3 bases: TGTGCCAGCAGCAAATCGCCGCGGGGAACTGAAGCTTTCTTT. This sequence encodes CASSKSPRGTEAFF.

This chain links TRBV14 with TRBJ2-1; D might be TRBD2 (5 bases). In germline, CDR1 is SGHDN, CDR2 FVKESK. The CDR3 is 14 residues long. Trimming cost V 2 bases and J 8 bases, with 13 bases left between them. CDR3 loop: CASSQRVVGDEQFF. The DNA of the CDR3 is TGTGCCAGCAGCCAAAGGGTGGTCGGGGATGAGCAGTTCTTC.

The V gene is TRBV3-1 (or the pseudogene TRBV3-2), the J gene TRBJ1-5; no firm D call. The CDR3 is 13 amino acids. V was cut by 2 bases and J by 1 base, with 3 bases left in between. CDR1 LGHDT and CDR2 YNNKEL come from the germline V gene (reference sequence). CDR3: CASSQSSNQPQHF. The DNA for the CDR3 is TGTGCCAGCAGCCAAAGCAGCAATCAGCCCCAGCATTTT.

This clone appeared a few times. The CDR3: CASSPEGAGNQPQHF. CDR3 sequence (DNA): TGTGCCAGCAGCCCCGAGGGGGCGGGCAATCAGCCCCAGCATTTT. This chain links TRBV11-2 with TRBJ1-5; the match to TRBD1 covers 7 bases. Losses at the gene ends were 5 bases for V and 2 bases for J; bases not matched to a gene: 6. Germline-derived CDR1 and CDR2 are SGHAT and FQNNGV. CDR3 size: 15 residues.

V is TRBV15 and J is TRBJ2-7; possible D gene TRBD1, 6 bases. Trimming removed 0 bases from V and 5 bases from J, with 17 bases in between. This CDR3 spans 16 amino acids. Germline CDR1 and CDR2: LNHNV and YYDKDF (reference sequence). CDR3 region: CATSRDYNPTGNEQYF. For the CDR3, the DNA is TGTGCCACCAGCAGAGACTACAACCCGACAGGTAACGAGCAGTACTTC.

The chain uses TRBV6-5 and TRBJ2-7; 8 bases align to TRBD2. This CDR3 is 16 amino acids long. J gave up 2 bases and V 6 bases, and 12 bases lay outside the gene matches. Germline V gives CDR1 MNHEY, CDR2 SVGAGI. The CDR3 nucleotides read TGTGCCAGCAGCTACGGGGGGGGAGCGCTAACCTACGAGCAGTACTTC. Translated: CASSYGGGALTYEQYF.

This sequence joins TRBV5-8 and TRBJ2-2, with TRBD1 as a possible D gene (5 bases). Trimming left V 7 bases short and J 2 bases short, with 12 bases between. CDR1 is SGHTS, CDR2 YDEGEE, per germline. The CDR3 runs to 14 residues. In nucleotides, the CDR3 is TGTGCCAGCGCCAAGGGGCGTAACACCGGGGAGCTGTTTTTT. Amino acids: CASAKGRNTGELFF.

This clone was found a few times. The chain couples TRBV30 to TRBJ2-7, with D perhaps matching TRBD2 (5 bases). V lost 1 base and J lost 5, with 9 bases in between. Germline CDR1 is GTSNPN and CDR2 is SVGIG (reference sequence). This CDR3 has 12 amino acids. This CDR3 reads CAWSELGDEQYF. CDR3 in DNA: TGTGCCTGGAGTGAACTAGGCGACGAGCAGTACTTC.

The V and J genes are TRBV29-1 and TRBJ1-5, with 9 bases aligning to TRBD1. The CDR3 extends over 14 amino acids. V was pared by 6 bases and J by 6 bases, with 9 bases of the junction left unmatched. Germline-derived CDR1 and CDR2 are SQVTM and ANQGSEA. The CDR3 DNA is TGCAGCGTCCAAACAGGGGGCGCAGGTCAGCCCCAGCATTTT. Its protein product is CSVQTGGAGQPQHF.

The chain couples TRBV27 to TRBJ2-3; tentatively, D is TRBD1 (6 bases). Trimming pared 3 bases from V and 0 bases from J, leaving 13 bases between. The CDR3 contains 16 residues. Germline CDR1 and CDR2: MNHEY and SMNVEV (reference sequence). The CDR3 reads CASSFAQGTSTDTQYF. The CDR3, as DNA: TGTGCCAGCAGTTTCGCACAGGGTACTAGCACAGATACGCAGTATTTT.

This clone has a single count. The chain has TRBV5-1 and TRBJ1-3; 8 bases fit TRBD1. CDR3 size: 14 residues. From germline, CDR1 is SGHRS and CDR2 YFSETQ. V lost 4 bases, J lost 8 bases, and 8 bases stayed unmatched. The CDR3 region is CASSDTGGSDTIYF. The DNA for the CDR3 is TGCGCCAGCAGCGATACAGGGGGATCAGACACCATATATTTT.